This T cell receptor (beta chain) was recorded in a study of CD8+ T cells in alopecia areata. For the study at large: Treated patients took oral tofacitinib at 5 to 10 mg twice daily.

After isolation, RNA underwent reverse transcription to generate cDNA as the sequencing template. Sequenced by immunoSEQ multiplex PCR; TCRdb stores in-frame clones only, minus some. The sample has 100,000 to 150,000 clones; about 46% are singletons. This CDR3 contains 14 residues. Looked up from germline, CDR1 is GTSNPN and CDR2 is SVGIG (reference sequence). V was trimmed by 4 bases and J by 1 base, leaving 13 bases between them. Peripheral blood, together with lesional scalp punch biopsies, was collected from alopecia areata patients. Study outcomes and limitations: Relative to normal scalp, lesional scalp, especially alopecia totalis/universalis, showed higher clonality.

As concerns this clone: Its antigen is still unknown.

The V call is TRBV30, the J call TRBJ1-2; maybe TRBD1 (5 bases). The receptor's source is a human donor with alopecia areata. This sample comprised CD8+ T cells sorted from blood, obtained at week 0. This CDR3 is CAWTQGAINYGYTF. As DNA, the CDR3 is TGTGCCTGGACCCAAGGGGCGATTAACTATGGCTACACCTTC.